These 18 T cell receptor beta chains share one sample of origin, sequenced in a study of blood T cell repertoires in COVID-19. Assay used: immunoSEQ multiplex PCR; TCRdb lists only in-frame clones, some missing. The data contain about 300,000 clones, about 83% of them singletons. Material: peripheral blood. The receptor source for this set is a woman aged 50 to 65 who had recovered from COVID-19.

The gene calls are TRBV6-2 or TRBV6-3 and TRBJ2-2, with D tentatively TRBD2 (6 bases). The V gene's germline CDR1 is MNHEY and CDR2 SVGEGT. There are 15 residues in the CDR3. Trimming cost V 2 bases and J 1 base, with 8 bases left between them. CDR3 residues: CASSYGGKNTGELFF. The CDR3 coding sequence is TGTGCCAGCAGTTACGGCGGGAAGAACACCGGGGAGCTGTTTTTT.

The genes are TRBV19 and TRBJ2-6, with 7 bases fitting TRBD1. The junction had 2 bases not matched to a gene; V was cut back by 7 bases and J by 2 bases. The CDR3 runs to 14 residues. Germline V CDR1 and CDR2: LNHDA, SQIVND (reference sequence). The CDR3 bases are TGTGCCAGTAAAACAGGGGCTGGGGCCAACGTCCTGACTTTC. Translated, it gives CASKTGAGANVLTF.

The genes are TRBV19 and TRBJ2-5; D uncertain. V lost 3 bases and J 5 bases, leaving 10 bases between the germline ends. Germline CDR1 is LNHDA and CDR2 is SQIVND (reference sequence). This CDR3 is 13 amino acids long. The CDR3 spells CASSIAPRETQYF. The CDR3 DNA sequence: TGTGCCAGTAGTATCGCCCCGCGGGAGACCCAGTACTTC.

CDR3 sequence reads: CAWSVRRDLGEAFF. The CDR3 nucleotides are TGTGCCTGGAGTGTACGGAGGGACTTGGGAGAAGCTTTCTTT. V and J are TRBV30 and TRBJ1-1; a weak D match, TRBD1 (5 bases). Trimming took 0 bases from V and 8 from J, leaving 16 bases between them. This CDR3 has 14 amino acids. CDR1 and CDR2 (germline): GTSNPN, SVGIG (reference sequence).

The V gene is TRBV2, the J gene TRBJ1-3; TRBD1 aligns across 7 bases. Germline values: CDR1 SNHLY, CDR2 FYNNEI. CDR3 length: 14 residues. The ends lost 6 bases at V and 4 bases at J; junction bases unmatched: 6. CDR3 amino acids: CASRPRGAGNTIYF. The CDR3 region has the DNA TGTGCCAGCAGGCCCAGGGGGGCAGGAAACACCATATATTTT. The whole variable domain, remainder taken from reference TRBV2 and TRBJ1-3, is EPEVTQTPSHQVTQMGQEVILRCVPISNHLYFYWYRQILGQKVEFLVSFYNNEISEKSEIFDDQFSVERPDGSNFTLKIRSTKLEDSAMYFCASRPRGAGNTIYFGEGSWLTVV.

V usage is TRBV19 and J usage is TRBJ2-7; the D gene is possibly TRBD2 (6 bases). The germline V gene encodes CDR1 LNHDA and CDR2 SQIVND (reference sequence). The length of the CDR3 is 15 residues. The germline V and J ends were trimmed by 6 bases and 2 bases, with 17 bases remaining between them. CDR3 amino acids: CASRSPGTPAYEQYF. The CDR3 region has the DNA TGTGCCAGTAGATCTCCCGGGACTCCAGCCTACGAGCAGTACTTC.

As for this clone: Within the sample, other DNA sequences also encode this same CDR3. This chain links TRBV15 with TRBJ1-2; 7 positions match TRBD1. V shed 3 bases and J 2 bases; nucleotides not matched to a gene: 0. Germline V gene sequence: CDR1 LNHNV, CDR2 YYDKDF (reference sequence). The CDR3 runs to 13 residues. CDR3 sequence (DNA): TGTGCCACCAGCAGGGACAGGAACTATGGCTACACCTTC. This encodes CATSRDRNYGYTF.

The chain is built from TRBV2 and TRBJ2-3, with D perhaps TRBD2 (5 bases). V was pared by 8 bases and J by 3 bases, with 9 bases between. Germline assignment: CDR1 SNHLY and CDR2 FYNNEI. The CDR3 has 12 amino acids. Written as DNA, the CDR3 is TGTGCCAGCTGTCGAGGGACAGATACGCAGTATTTT. Its translation is CASCRGTDTQYF. Full variable domain (remainder filled in from reference TRBV2 and TRBJ2-3): EPEVTQTPSHQVTQMGQEVILRCVPISNHLYFYWYRQILGQKVEFLVSFYNNEISEKSEIFDDQFSVERPDGSNFTLKIRSTKLEDSAMYFCASCRGTDTQYFGPGTRLTVL.

This chain connects TRBV7-3 to TRBJ2-2; 14 bases line up with TRBD2. Germline CDR1 is SGHTA and CDR2 is FQGTGA. V was clipped by 5 bases and J by 4 bases; unmatched bases: 9. This CDR3 has 18 residues. The CDR3 nucleotides read TGTGCCAGCAGCCCAAGCGGGACTAGCGGGGGAACCACCGGGGAGCTGTTTTTT. Protein: CASSPSGTSGGTTGELFF.

The chain uses TRBV7-9 and TRBJ2-3; the D gene is possibly TRBD2 (6 bases). With 5 bases removed from V and 2 bases from J, the gap between germline ends came to 11 bases. CDR1 and CDR2 (germline): SEHNR, FQNEAQ (reference sequence). This CDR3 is built from 14 residues. CDR3 in amino acids: CASSPTRNTDTQYF. CDR3 DNA sequence: TGTGCCAGCAGCCCGACTAGAAACACAGATACGCAGTATTTT.

V usage is TRBV6-5 and J usage is TRBJ2-7, with 8 bases aligning to TRBD2. The CDR3 contains 14 residues. Germline V CDR1 and CDR2: MNHEY, SVGAGI. The ends lost 8 bases at V and 3 bases at J; junction bases unmatched: 9. The CDR3 is CASGREVLVYEQYF. CDR3 coding DNA: TGTGCCAGCGGGCGGGAGGTCTTAGTCTACGAGCAGTACTTC.

V gene TRBV28 combines with J gene TRBJ1-4; tentatively, D is TRBD1 (5 bases). V was trimmed by 7 bases and J by 2 bases, leaving 11 bases between them. The CDR3 contains 14 residues. Looked up from germline, CDR1 is MDHEN and CDR2 is SYDVKM. DNA for the CDR3: TGTGCCAGCACCCGGGGGGGGACTAATGAAAAACTGTTTTTT. Translation gives CASTRGGTNEKLFF.

The V gene is TRBV7-2, the J gene TRBJ1-6; 9 bases are a match to TRBD1. The CDR3 covers 16 residues. V was pared by 4 bases and J by 8 bases, with 9 bases of the junction left unmatched. Germline V gene lookup returns CDR1 SGHTA and CDR2 FQGNSA. CDR3 DNA sequence: TGTGCCAGCAGCTCACGACAGGGGGGTTCGGATTCACCCCTCCACTTT. It yields the protein CASSSRQGGSDSPLHF.

This clone showed up just a few times. V usage is TRBV7-2 and J usage is TRBJ2-1; TRBD2 matches at 10 bases. CDR1 and CDR2 (germline): SGHTA, FQGNSA. There are 15 residues in the CDR3. Losses at the gene ends were 5 bases for V and 1 base for J; bases not matched to a gene: 2. Here the CDR3 DNA reads TGTGCCAGCAGCCGTAGCGGGGGGTCCTACAATGAGCAGTTCTTC. This translates into CASSRSGGSYNEQFF.

V gene TRBV27 combines with J gene TRBJ1-2; unclear D gene. CDR3 size: 11 residues. Per the germline V gene, CDR1 is MNHEY and CDR2 is SMNVEV (reference sequence). Trimming shortened V by 6 bases and J by 2 bases, and 4 bases separated the two germline ends. The CDR3 spells CASSINYGYTF. CDR3 in DNA: TGTGCCAGCAGCATCAACTATGGCTACACCTTC.

The chain has TRBV7-2 and TRBJ2-5; 9 positions match TRBD2. The V gene end was trimmed by 3 bases and the J gene end by 5 bases; junction bases not matched to a gene: 19. This CDR3 comprises 19 residues. Germline CDR1 and CDR2: SGHTA and FQGNSA. This chain's CDR3 is CASSFSGALGGRAGETQYF. CDR3 sequence (DNA): TGTGCCAGCAGCTTCTCTGGGGCCCTCGGCGGGAGGGCCGGGGAGACCCAGTACTTC.

This clone was seen only once. This sequence joins TRBV11-2 and TRBJ2-1; 9 bases agree with TRBD2. Trimming removed 2 bases from V and 4 bases from J; junction bases left unmatched: 6. Germline-derived CDR1 and CDR2 are SGHAT and FQNNGV. CDR3 length: 16 residues. The DNA for the CDR3 is TGTGCCAGCAGCTTATGGCGCGCGGGAGGGTACAATGAGCAGTTCTTC. It translates to CASSLWRAGGYNEQFF.

The chain joins TRBV5-1 to TRBJ2-1; the match to TRBD2 covers 13 bases. Unmatched junction bases numbered 4, after V lost 0 bases and J lost 4 bases. This CDR3 has 17 residues. The V gene's germline CDR1 is SGHRS and CDR2 YFSETQ. This chain's CDR3 is CASSLEPGLAGYNEQFF. CDR3 bases: TGCGCCAGCAGCTTGGAGCCGGGACTAGCGGGGTACAATGAGCAGTTCTTC.